The sequence of this T cell receptor beta chain was determined in a study of T cell repertoires in cytomegalovirus infection. Background on the study: Indications of both CMV infection and matching HLA type were provided by public TCR beta signatures. Findings and caveats of the study: Of the TCR beta families, the public ones yielded a cumulative frequency that identified carriers of CMV plus the relevant HLA.

TCRdb passed the reads through MiXCR, listing each CDR3 protein once. The sample includes just over 300,000 distinct CDR3 sequences, roughly 17% of them seen just once. This clonotype was found many times. Its antigen is unidentified. V gave up 6 bases and J gave up 7 bases, with 9 bases separating them. This CDR3 comprises 11 residues. The gene calls are TRBV12-3 or TRBV12-4 and TRBJ1-1; weak D call: TRBD1 (5 bases). The sample was PBMCs. The origin of this receptor is a human donor in good health (CMV status not recorded). Some clones in this sample may be carry-over from other donors' samples. The CDR3 is CASSRTGEAFF. The CDR3 nucleotides are TGTGCCAGCAGCCGAACAGGTGAAGCTTTCTTT.